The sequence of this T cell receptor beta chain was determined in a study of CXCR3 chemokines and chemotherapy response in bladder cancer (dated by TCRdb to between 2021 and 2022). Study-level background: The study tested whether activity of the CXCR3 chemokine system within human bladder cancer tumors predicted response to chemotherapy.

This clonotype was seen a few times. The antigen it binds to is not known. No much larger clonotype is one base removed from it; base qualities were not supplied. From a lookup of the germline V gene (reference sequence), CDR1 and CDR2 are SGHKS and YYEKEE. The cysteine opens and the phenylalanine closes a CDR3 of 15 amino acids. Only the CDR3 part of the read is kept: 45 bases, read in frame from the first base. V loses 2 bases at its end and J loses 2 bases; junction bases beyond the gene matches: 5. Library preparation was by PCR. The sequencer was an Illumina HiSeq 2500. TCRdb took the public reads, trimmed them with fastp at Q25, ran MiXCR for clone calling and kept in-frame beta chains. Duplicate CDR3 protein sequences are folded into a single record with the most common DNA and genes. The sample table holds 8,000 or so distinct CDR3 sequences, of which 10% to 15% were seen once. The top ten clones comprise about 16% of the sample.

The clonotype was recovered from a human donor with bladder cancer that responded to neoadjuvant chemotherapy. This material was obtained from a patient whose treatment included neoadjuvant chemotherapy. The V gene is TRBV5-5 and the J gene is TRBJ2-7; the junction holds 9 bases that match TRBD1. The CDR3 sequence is CASSLTGTGTYEQYF. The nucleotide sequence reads TGTGCCAGCAGCTTAACCGGGACAGGGACCTACGAGCAGTACTTC.